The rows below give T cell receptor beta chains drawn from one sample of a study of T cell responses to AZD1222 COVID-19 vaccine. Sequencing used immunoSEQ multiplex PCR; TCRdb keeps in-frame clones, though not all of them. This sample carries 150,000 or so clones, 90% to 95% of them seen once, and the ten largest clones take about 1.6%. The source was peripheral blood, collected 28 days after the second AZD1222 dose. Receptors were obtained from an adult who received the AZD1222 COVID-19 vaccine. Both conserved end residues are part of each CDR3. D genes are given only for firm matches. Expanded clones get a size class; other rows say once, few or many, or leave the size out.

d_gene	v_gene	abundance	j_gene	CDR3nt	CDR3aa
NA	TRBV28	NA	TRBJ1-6	TGTGCCAGCAGTTTGTTCCGGTACCTCCACTTT	CASSLFRYLHF
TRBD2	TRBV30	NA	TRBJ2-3	TGTGCCCGGTCTTTTGGGGCGGGAGCTGCAGATACGCAGTATTTT	CARSFGAGAADTQYF
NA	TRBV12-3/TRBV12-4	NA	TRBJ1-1	TGTGCCAGCAGTTCTCCCGCGAATGAAGCTTTCTTT	CASSSPANEAFF
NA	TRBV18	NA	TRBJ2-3	TGTGCCAGCTCACGGCACTCTAGCACAGATACGCAGTATTTT	CASSRHSSTDTQYF
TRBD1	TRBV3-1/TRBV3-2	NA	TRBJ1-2	TGTGCCAGCAGCAAGACAGGGTCTGGCTATGGCTACACCTTC	CASSKTGSGYGYTF
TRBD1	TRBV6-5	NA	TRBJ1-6	TGTGCCAGCAGTTACTCGAACAGGGGGCTTGATTCACCCCTCCACTTT	CASSYSNRGLDSPLHF
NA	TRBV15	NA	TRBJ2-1	TGTGCCACCACCGGCGGGGATTCCTACAATGAGCAGTTCTTC	CATTGGDSYNEQFF
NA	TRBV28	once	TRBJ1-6	TGTGCCAGCATTGGGCACAGGTCACCCCTCCACTTT	CASIGHRSPLHF
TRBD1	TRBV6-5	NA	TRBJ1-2	TGTGCCAGCAGTTACAAGGCAGGGGGCCTTAACTATGGCTACACCTTC	CASSYKAGGLNYGYTF
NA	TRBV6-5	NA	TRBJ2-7	TGTGCCAGCAGTCTAGGGGTGGATCCTCACGAGCAGTACTTC	CASSLGVDPHEQYF
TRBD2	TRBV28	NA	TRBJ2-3	TGTGCCAGCAGTTCCACCCCTAGCGGGAGTAGCACAGATACGCAGTATTTT	CASSSTPSGSSTDTQYF
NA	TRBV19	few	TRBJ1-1	TGTGCCAGTAGTCGCAGGGAATGGCCTGAAGCTTTCTTT	CASSRREWPEAFF
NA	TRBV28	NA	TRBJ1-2	TGTGCCAGCAGTTTGGACAGTAACTATGGCTACACCTTC	CASSLDSNYGYTF
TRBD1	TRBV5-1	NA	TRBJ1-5	TGCGCCAGCAGCTCAGGACAGGGCCGTAATCAGCCCCAGCATTTT	CASSSGQGRNQPQHF
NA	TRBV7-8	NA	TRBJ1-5	TGTGCCAGCAGCCTTCGGGGGGCGTCAATACCCAATCAGCCCCAGCATTTT	CASSLRGASIPNQPQHF